These 6 T cell receptor beta chains came from one sample sequenced in a study of cytomegalovirus exposure and HLA in healthy donors. This PCR relied on a set of 60 Vbeta primers and 13 Jbeta primers. Assay: immunoSEQ multiplex PCR; the TCRdb copy retains only in-frame clones and omits some. The sample lists 150,000 to 180,000 clones, 70% to 80% seen once, with about 2% in the top ten. The sample comprised PBMCs. The receptors stem from a man aged 25-40 years in good health and CMV-seronegative.

The rearrangement joins TRBV7-9 to TRBJ1-6; 8 nucleotides match TRBD1. The CDR3 consists of 15 residues. CDR1 SEHNR and CDR2 FQNEAQ come from the germline V gene (reference sequence). Losses at the gene ends were 5 bases for V and 7 bases for J; bases not matched to a gene: 7. CDR3 nucleotide sequence: TGTGCCAGCAGCGACTCAACAGGGGGAAATTCACCCCTCCACTTT. It is translated as CASSDSTGGNSPLHF.

CDR3 sequence reads: CASSPSAQGSYGYTF. The DNA for the CDR3 is TGTGCCAGCAGCCCGTCTGCTCAGGGATCCTATGGCTACACCTTC. The rearrangement links TRBV2 to TRBJ1-2; TRBD1 might be the D (5 bases). Germline values: CDR1 SNHLY, CDR2 FYNNEI. The CDR3 has 15 amino acids. Trimming removed 6 bases from V and 4 bases from J, with 18 bases in between.

This chain joins TRBV27 and TRBJ2-7, with D possibly TRBD2 on 7 matching bases. The CDR3 has 15 residues. Looked up from germline, CDR1 is MNHEY and CDR2 is SMNVEV (reference sequence). V lost 5 bases and J lost 2, with 16 bases in between. The CDR3 protein is CASSQGYGGPYEQYF. CDR3 bases: TGTGCCAGCAGTCAGGGGTACGGGGGGCCCTACGAGCAGTACTTC.

The genes are TRBV30 and TRBJ2-7, with 7 bases lining up with TRBD2. The CDR3 contains 14 residues. Unmatched junction bases numbered 9, after V lost 6 bases and J lost 1 base. CDR1 is GTSNPN, CDR2 SVGIG, per germline (reference sequence). CDR3 nucleotide sequence: TGTGCCTGTTTTCAGCGGGGTACGTCCTACGAGCAGTACTTC. It yields the protein CACFQRGTSYEQYF.

The chain combines TRBV11-2 with TRBJ2-6; unclear D gene. Germline V lookup: CDR1 SGHAT, CDR2 FQNNGV. Trimming took off 5 bases at V and 0 bases at J, with 17 bases between the two ends. The CDR3 consists of 18 residues. This CDR3 is CASSPAWSSGSGANVLTF. DNA for the CDR3: TGTGCCAGCAGCCCAGCATGGTCGTCGGGCTCTGGGGCCAACGTCCTGACTTTC.

V and J are TRBV6-6 and TRBJ1-1; the match to TRBD1 covers 8 bases. The CDR3 is made up of 15 amino acids. J lost 5 bases, V lost 5 bases, and 10 bases had no gene match. The germline V gene has CDR1 MNHNY and CDR2 SVGAGI (reference sequence). This CDR3 is CASSTSGTGETEAFF. The CDR3 DNA reads as TGTGCCAGCAGTACCTCCGGGACAGGCGAAACTGAAGCTTTCTTT.